A selection of T cell receptor beta chains follows, all from one sample in a study of control samples from healthy donors and cancer patients. Produced via immunoSEQ multiplex PCR; TCRdb's table is partial and in-frame only. The sample consists of 150,000 to 200,000 clones, around 91% of them appearing once. The sample was blood. Every receptor here comes from a woman in her fifties or sixties in good health. Both conserved end residues are part of each CDR3. A D gene is named only where the DNA matches it firmly. Where a row states a size, it is once, few, many or the class of an expanded clone; other rows omit it.

>TRBJ2-1|TRBD2|TRBV5-4|-
CASTRRAGGRDEQFF
TGTGCCAGCACCCGACGAGCGGGAGGGAGGGATGAGCAGTTCTTC
>TRBJ2-7|-|TRBV6-5|-
CASSFRREQYF
TGTGCCAGCAGTTTTCGACGCGAGCAGTACTTC
>TRBJ1-2|-|TRBV10-3|once
CAISDWLGTDGYTF
TGTGCCATCAGTGATTGGCTGGGCACGGATGGCTACACCTTC
>TRBJ2-2|-|TRBV13|-
CASSLDGTGELFF
TGTGCCAGCAGCTTAGACGGCACCGGGGAGCTGTTTTTT
>TRBJ1-2|-|TRBV9|-
CASSVGGGEGYGYTF
TGTGCCAGCAGCGTAGGGGGGGGCGAAGGCTATGGCTACACCTTC
>TRBJ1-3|-|TRBV30|-
CAWTLFSGNTIYF
TGTGCCTGGACCCTTTTCTCTGGAAACACCATATATTTT
>TRBJ1-2|-|TRBV5-4|-
CASSRDREGTWDGYTF
TGTGCCAGCAGCCGCGACCGGGAGGGGACTTGGGATGGCTACACCTTC
>TRBJ1-1|-|TRBV27|-
CASSLSRLLLNTEAFF
TGTGCCAGCAGTTTATCCAGGTTGCTATTGAACACTGAAGCTTTCTTT
>TRBJ2-3|-|TRBV28|-
CASSLFSQFWGGGTQYF
TGTGCCAGCAGTTTATTTTCCCAGTTCTGGGGGGGCGGTACGCAGTATTTT
>TRBJ1-3|-|TRBV7-2|once
CASKGYGNTIYF
TGTGCCAGCAAGGGGTACGGAAACACCATATATTTT
>TRBJ1-5|TRBD1|TRBV9|-
CASSGSTGAGQPQHF
TGTGCCAGCAGCGGATCGACAGGGGCCGGTCAGCCCCAGCATTTT
>TRBJ2-3|-|TRBV7-9|-
CASSSRDHTDTQYF
TGTGCCAGCAGCTCCCGGGACCACACAGATACGCAGTATTTT
>TRBJ2-5|TRBD1|TRBV7-7|-
CASSETGGRETQYF
TGTGCTAGCAGCGAGACAGGGGGCAGAGAGACCCAGTACTTC
>TRBJ1-1|TRBD1|TRBV9|-
CASSLEGQGMNTEAFF
TGTGCCAGCAGCCTAGAGGGACAGGGTATGAACACTGAAGCTTTCTTT
>TRBJ1-3|-|TRBV30|-
CAWRPVGRAGNTIYF
TGTGCCTGGAGGCCAGTGGGCAGGGCTGGAAACACCATATATTTT
>TRBJ2-7|TRBD1|TRBV9|-
CASSGRPGQGREQYF
TGTGCCAGCAGCGGACGGCCGGGACAGGGTCGCGAGCAGTACTTC
>TRBJ1-6|TRBD1|TRBV6-4|-
CASSEIQGAHSPLHF
TGTGCCAGCAGTGAAATCCAGGGGGCTCATTCACCCCTCCACTTT
>TRBJ2-5|-|TRBV3-1/TRBV3-2|-
CASSQVTETQYF
TGTGCCAGCAGCCAGGTCACAGAGACCCAGTACTTC
>TRBJ1-2|-|TRBV7-2|many
CASSLAPTLYGYTF
TGTGCCAGCAGCTTAGCCCCCACTTTATATGGCTACACCTTC
>TRBJ2-2|-|TRBV7-3|once
CASSINGNTGELFF
TGTGCCAGCAGCATTAACGGGAACACCGGGGAGCTGTTTTTT
>TRBJ1-1|-|TRBV7-6|-
CASSLVSGGVTGRSHAFF
TGTGCCAGCAGCTTAGTAAGTGGAGGGGTAACAGGTCGTTCGCATGCTTTCTTT
>TRBJ1-6|-|TRBV27|-
CASSFAGLRSPLHF
TGTGCCAGCAGTTTTGCAGGGCTACGGTCACCCCTCCACTTT
>TRBJ2-1|-|TRBV9|-
CASSVFKGAEADEQFF
TGTGCCAGCAGCGTATTTAAAGGGGCTGAAGCCGATGAGCAGTTCTTC
>TRBJ1-2|-|TRBV10-3|-
CAISGLGGEHYGYTF
TGTGCCATCAGTGGGCTTGGGGGGGAGCACTATGGCTACACCTTC